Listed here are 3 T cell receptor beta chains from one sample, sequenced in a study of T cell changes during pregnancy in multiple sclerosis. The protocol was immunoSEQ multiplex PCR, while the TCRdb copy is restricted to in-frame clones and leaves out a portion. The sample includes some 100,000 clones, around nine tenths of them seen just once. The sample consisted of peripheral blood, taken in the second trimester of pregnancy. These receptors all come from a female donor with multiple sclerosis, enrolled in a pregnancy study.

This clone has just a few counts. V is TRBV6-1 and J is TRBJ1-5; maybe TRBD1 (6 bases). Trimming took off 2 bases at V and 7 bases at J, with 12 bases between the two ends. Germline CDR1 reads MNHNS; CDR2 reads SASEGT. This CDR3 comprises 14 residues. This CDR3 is CASSEHRVDQPQHF. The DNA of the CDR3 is TGTGCCAGCAGTGAACACAGGGTGGACCAGCCCCAGCATTTT.

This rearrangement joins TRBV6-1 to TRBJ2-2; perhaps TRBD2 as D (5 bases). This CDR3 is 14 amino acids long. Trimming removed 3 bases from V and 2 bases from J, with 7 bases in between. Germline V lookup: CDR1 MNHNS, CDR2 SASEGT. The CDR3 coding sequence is TGTGCCAGCAGTGACGGGATCAACACCGGGGAGCTGTTTTTT. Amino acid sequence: CASSDGINTGELFF.

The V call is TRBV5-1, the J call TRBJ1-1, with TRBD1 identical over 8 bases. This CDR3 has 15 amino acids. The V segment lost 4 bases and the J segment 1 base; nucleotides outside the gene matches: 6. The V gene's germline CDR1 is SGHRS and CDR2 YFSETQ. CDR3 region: CASSPPGTGNTEAFF. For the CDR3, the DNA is TGCGCCAGCAGCCCGCCTGGGACAGGGAACACTGAAGCTTTCTTT.